This is a list of T cell receptor beta chains from one sample in a study of control samples from healthy donors and cancer patients. Sequencing used immunoSEQ multiplex PCR; TCRdb keeps in-frame clones, though not all of them. The table lists about 55,000 clones, more than 95% of them singletons. The sample was blood. The receptors derive from a woman aged 18-29 years in good health. CDR3s include the opening cysteine and the closing phenylalanine or tryptophan. The D gene is left open where the match is weak. Some rows mark clone size as missing; the rest say once, few, many or name a class of expanded clone.

D,J,size,V,CDR3,DNA
NA,TRBJ2-7,NA,TRBV5-5,CASSWTVSYEQYF,TGTGCCAGCAGCTGGACAGTGAGTTACGAGCAGTACTTC
NA,TRBJ1-1,NA,TRBV6-1,CASSEIRSFMEAFF,TGTGCCAGCAGTGAAATAAGGAGTTTCATGGAAGCTTTCTTT
TRBD1,TRBJ2-3,NA,TRBV27,CASSLTGPLTDTQYF,TGTGCCAGCAGTCTGACAGGGCCTCTCACAGATACGCAGTATTTT
TRBD2,TRBJ2-2,NA,TRBV7-2,CASSLAGVNTGELFF,TGTGCCAGCAGCTTGGCGGGGGTGAACACCGGGGAGCTGTTTTTT
NA,TRBJ1-2,NA,TRBV28,CATHHGKLFEGRRSYGYTF,TGTGCCACGCACCATGGGAAATTATTCGAGGGCCGTCGGAGCTACGGCTACACCTTC
NA,TRBJ1-1,NA,TRBV18,CASSWGGSRNTEAFF,TGTGCCAGCTCATGGGGAGGGTCAAGGAACACTGAAGCTTTCTTT
TRBD1,TRBJ1-3,NA,TRBV10-3,CAIRDRDDSGNTIYF,TGTGCCATCAGGGACAGGGACGACTCTGGAAACACCATATATTTT
TRBD2,TRBJ2-1,NA,TRBV7-2,CASSPYSGGVKYNEQFF,TGTGCCAGCAGCCCGTACAGCGGGGGGGTCAAGTACAATGAGCAGTTCTTC
TRBD1,TRBJ1-2,NA,TRBV2,CASSETGVVGGYTF,TGTGCCAGCAGCGAGACAGGGGTAGTGGGTGGCTACACCTTC
NA,TRBJ1-1,NA,TRBV4-2,CASSQAGSPRVNTEAFF,TGTGCCAGCAGCCAAGCGGGTAGTCCCAGGGTGAACACTGAAGCTTTCTTT
NA,TRBJ1-1,NA,TRBV5-1,CASSLASQGTEAFF,TGCGCCAGCAGCTTGGCGTCTCAGGGGACTGAAGCTTTCTTT
TRBD1,TRBJ1-5,NA,TRBV18,CASSPDRVSNQPQHF,TGTGCCAGCTCGCCGGACAGGGTTAGCAATCAGCCCCAGCATTTT
NA,TRBJ2-2,NA,TRBV30,CACSPWGGDTGELFF,TGTGCCTGCTCCCCCTGGGGGGGCGACACCGGGGAGCTGTTTTTT
NA,TRBJ2-7,NA,TRBV20-1,CSAREAGYF,TGCAGTGCTAGGGAAGCAGGGTACTTC
NA,TRBJ1-1,NA,TRBV11-3,CASSKGHLNTEAFF,TGTGCCAGCAGCAAGGGACATTTGAACACTGAAGCTTTCTTT
NA,TRBJ2-1,NA,TRBV6-2/TRBV6-3,CASSELGGSYNEQFF,TGTGCCAGCAGCGAGCTGGGAGGATCCTACAATGAGCAGTTCTTC
TRBD1,TRBJ2-5,once,TRBV5-1,CASSLWGQVKETQYF,TGCGCCAGCAGCTTGTGGGGACAGGTCAAAGAGACCCAGTACTTC
NA,TRBJ1-1,NA,TRBV7-9,CASKPGARNTEAFF,TGTGCCAGCAAGCCCGGGGCGAGGAACACTGAAGCTTTCTTT
NA,TRBJ1-1,NA,TRBV19,CASSIWENTEAFF,TGTGCCAGTAGTATATGGGAGAACACTGAAGCTTTCTTT
TRBD1,TRBJ1-2,NA,TRBV6-5,CASTNGQGDGYTF,TGTGCCAGCACCAATGGGCAGGGGGATGGCTACACCTTC
NA,TRBJ1-6,NA,TRBV5-8,CASSLPKAPLHF,TGTGCCAGCAGCTTGCCCAAGGCACCCCTCCACTTT
NA,TRBJ1-1,NA,TRBV7-9,CASSFKGAGWNTEAFF,TGTGCCAGCAGCTTCAAGGGAGCCGGGTGGAACACTGAAGCTTTCTTT
NA,TRBJ2-7,NA,TRBV6-5,CASSYAGRVDSYEQYF,TGTGCCAGCAGTTACGCAGGCCGGGTTGATTCCTACGAGCAGTACTTC
TRBD1,TRBJ1-2,NA,TRBV3-1/TRBV3-2,CASSPLGQALYGYTF,TGTGCCAGCAGCCCCTTGGGACAGGCCCTTTATGGCTACACCTTC
TRBD1,TRBJ2-3,NA,TRBV6-4,CASSSQGEADTQYF,TGTGCCAGCAGTTCACAGGGGGAAGCAGATACGCAGTATTTT
TRBD1,TRBJ1-5,NA,TRBV28,CASSQTGREQPQHF,TGTGCCAGCAGCCAGACAGGGCGCGAGCAGCCCCAGCATTTT
NA,TRBJ1-5,once,TRBV6-6,CASFGSRDAINQPQHF,TGTGCCAGCTTCGGAAGCCGGGACGCCATTAATCAGCCCCAGCATTTT
TRBD1,TRBJ2-1,NA,TRBV27,CASSDGQGWSYNEQFF,TGTGCCAGCAGTGATGGACAGGGGTGGTCCTACAATGAGCAGTTCTTC
NA,TRBJ2-2,NA,TRBV3-1/TRBV3-2,CAAARLDGSTGELFF,TGTGCCGCGGCCCGTTTGGACGGCAGCACCGGGGAGCTGTTTTTT
NA,TRBJ1-1,NA,TRBV19,CASSVGLRFEAFF,TGTGCCAGTAGTGTTGGACTGAGGTTTGAAGCTTTCTTT
TRBD2,TRBJ2-7,NA,TRBV19,CASSGSGLAGRYEQYF,TGTGCCAGTAGTGGATCGGGACTAGCGGGGAGGTACGAGCAGTACTTC
NA,TRBJ2-2,NA,TRBV9,CASSVEVRVANTGELFF,TGTGCCAGCAGCGTAGAGGTGAGGGTTGCGAACACCGGGGAGCTGTTTTTT
TRBD2,TRBJ2-5,NA,TRBV7-2,CASSLDQRGGGTQYF,TGTGCCAGCAGCTTAGACCAGCGGGGGGGCGGGACCCAGTACTTC
TRBD1,TRBJ2-7,NA,TRBV19,CASSAGTAPGEQYF,TGTGCCAGTAGTGCCGGGACAGCCCCTGGCGAGCAGTACTTC
NA,TRBJ2-7,NA,TRBV30,CAFAGPYEQYF,TGTGCCTTCGCGGGCCCTTACGAGCAGTACTTC
NA,TRBJ2-7,once,TRBV28,CASSFSRGASYEQYF,TGTGCCAGCAGTTTTTCTCGAGGGGCTAGCTACGAGCAGTACTTC
NA,TRBJ1-1,NA,TRBV12-3/TRBV12-4,CASRGRSTEAFF,TGTGCCAGCAGAGGTCGGTCCACTGAAGCTTTCTTT
NA,TRBJ2-1,NA,TRBV29-1,CSVGDLTGDEQFF,TGCAGCGTTGGTGACCTAACTGGCGATGAGCAGTTCTTC
TRBD2,TRBJ2-3,NA,TRBV13,CASSLGRGGWTDTQYF,TGTGCCAGCAGCTTAGGTCGGGGGGGCTGGACAGATACGCAGTATTTT
NA,TRBJ1-2,NA,TRBV5-6,CASSSDRSYGYTF,TGTGCCAGCAGCTCAGACAGGAGCTATGGCTACACCTTC
NA,TRBJ1-2,NA,TRBV11-3,CASSLALRLRPDYTF,TGTGCCAGCAGCTTAGCCCTCAGACTGAGACCTGACTACACCTTC
TRBD1,TRBJ1-4,NA,TRBV19,CASSRDRAKKLFF,TGTGCCAGTAGTAGGGACAGGGCGAAAAAACTGTTTTTT
NA,TRBJ2-5,NA,TRBV24-1,CATSDLGGPGFQETQYF,TGTGCCACCAGTGATTTAGGGGGGCCTGGATTCCAAGAGACCCAGTACTTC
TRBD1,TRBJ1-2,once,TRBV4-3,CASSQEDRVSNYGYTF,TGCGCCAGCAGCCAAGAGGACAGGGTGTCGAACTATGGCTACACCTTC
NA,TRBJ1-5,NA,TRBV14,CASSQDLSGPQHF,TGTGCCAGCAGCCAAGATCTGTCAGGACCCCAGCATTTT
TRBD1,TRBJ1-1,NA,TRBV18,CASSTGVSLEAFF,TGTGCCAGCTCAACAGGGGTCAGCTTGGAAGCTTTCTTT
TRBD1,TRBJ2-1,NA,TRBV3-1/TRBV3-2,CASSLNRGTYNEQFF,TGTGCCAGCAGCCTGAACAGGGGGACCTACAATGAGCAGTTCTTC
NA,TRBJ2-1,once,TRBV5-6,CASSSGGKQFF,TGTGCCAGCAGCTCTGGGGGAAAGCAGTTCTTC
NA,TRBJ2-1,NA,TRBV5-1,CASSLGAGSHNEQFF,TGCGCCAGCAGCTTGGGGGCAGGGTCCCACAATGAGCAGTTCTTC
NA,TRBJ1-2,NA,TRBV21-1,CASGSFSKGYGYTF,TGTGCCAGCGGAAGCTTCTCTAAGGGCTATGGCTACACCTTC